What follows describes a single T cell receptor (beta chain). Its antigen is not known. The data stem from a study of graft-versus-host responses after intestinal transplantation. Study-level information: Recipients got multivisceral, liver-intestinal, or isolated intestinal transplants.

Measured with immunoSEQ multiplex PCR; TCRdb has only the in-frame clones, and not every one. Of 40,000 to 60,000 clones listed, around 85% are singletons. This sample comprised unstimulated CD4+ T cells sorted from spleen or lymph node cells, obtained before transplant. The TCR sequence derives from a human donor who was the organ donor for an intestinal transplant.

The CDR3 DNA follows: TGTGCCAGCAGTCGGCTAGCGGGGAGCACCGGGGAGCTGTTTTTT. It codes for CASSRLAGSTGELFF. The chain is built from TRBV11-3 and TRBJ2-2, with TRBD2 matching over 9 bases. The J segment lost 4 bases and the V segment lost 6 bases, leaving 6 bases of the junction unmatched. Germline loops: CDR1 SGHNT, CDR2 YENEEA. The CDR3 spans 15 residues.